A selection of T cell receptor beta chains follows, all from one sample in a study of T cell repertoires in cytomegalovirus infection. TCRdb re-derived calls from the reads in MiXCR, one entry per CDR3 protein. In the table there are hundreds of thousands of distinct CDR3 sequences, roughly a third of which are singletons. These receptors have no identified antigens. The specimen comprised cultured PBMCs, sampled from culture after CMV antigen stimulation. The receptors derive from a human donor in good health (CMV status not recorded). Some clones in this sample may be carry-over from other donors' samples. Both conserved end residues are part of each CDR3. The D gene is left open where the match is weak. Clone size is not always given. Where it is, it says once, few, many or a class for expanded clones.

TRBD1	TRBJ1-2	NA	TRBV7-6	TGTGCCAGCAGCTTAGCGACAGGGAGAGGCTACACCTTC	CASSLATGRGYTF
NA	TRBJ2-5	NA	TRBV27	TGTGCCAGCAGTCGCAGATGTGTGGGTGAGACCCAGTACTTC	CASSRRCVGETQYF
NA	TRBJ1-1	many	TRBV7-2	TGTGCCAGCAGCCCGACGACCGGACGTTTCACTGAAGCTTTCTTT	CASSPTTGRFTEAFF
TRBD1	TRBJ2-7	NA	TRBV7-2	TGTGCCAGCAGCTTGAACAGGGGTCCCCTGGACTTC	CASSLNRGPLDF
NA	TRBJ1-2	NA	TRBV29-1	TGCAGCGTTGAAGAGTTGACCTCCGGCTACACCTTC	CSVEELTSGYTF
NA	TRBJ2-4	NA	TRBV23-1	TGCGCCAGCAGTCAATCCGGGCGCATTCAGTACTTC	CASSQSGRIQYF
NA	TRBJ2-1	NA	TRBV6-2/TRBV6-3	TGTGCCAGCAGTTACTCGAACTTTAAGGGGCAGTTCTTC	CASSYSNFKGQFF
TRBD2	TRBJ2-2	NA	TRBV7-9	TGTGCCAGCAGCCCTAGACTAGCGGGAGGCGGGGAGCTGTTTTTT	CASSPRLAGGGELFF
NA	TRBJ2-1	NA	TRBV12-3/TRBV12-4	TGTGCCAGCAATCCTTCCGACCCAAACAATGAGCAGTTCTTC	CASNPSDPNNEQFF
NA	TRBJ2-5	NA	TRBV10-2	TGCGCCAGCAGTGGGGGTGACTTCCAAGAGACCCAGTACTTC	CASSGGDFQETQYF
TRBD2	TRBJ2-1	NA	TRBV7-2	TGTGCCAGCAGCGAGAGCGGGGCCCCGGGCAGTGAGCAGTTCTTC	CASSESGAPGSEQFF
TRBD1	TRBJ2-2	many	TRBV7-2	TGTGCCAGCAGCCCTAGGGGACAGGGGACCGGGGAGCTGTTTTTT	CASSPRGQGTGELFF
NA	TRBJ1-1	NA	TRBV19	TGTGCCAGTAGGCGGATCATAAACACTGAAGCTTTCTTT	CASRRIINTEAFF
NA	TRBJ1-1	few	TRBV12-3/TRBV12-4	TGTGCCAGCAGTCTAAAGGGGAGCCCTGAAGCTTTCTTT	CASSLKGSPEAFF
NA	TRBJ1-1	NA	TRBV7-6	TGTGCCAGCAGCTTGCCGGGAGCAGCTGAAGCTTTCTTT	CASSLPGAAEAFF
NA	TRBJ2-3	few	TRBV11-1	TGTGCCAGCAGCCCAGACGAGAAAGGCACAGATACGCAGTATTTT	CASSPDEKGTDTQYF
TRBD2	TRBJ2-7	NA	TRBV7-8	TGTGCCAGCAGCTACGGGGCGGGGGGAGTCGGTTACGAGCAGTACTTC	CASSYGAGGVGYEQYF
TRBD1	TRBJ2-1	NA	TRBV7-3	TGTGCCAGCAGCCTCAGTCCCGGGACAGAGAACAATGAGCAGTTCTTC	CASSLSPGTENNEQFF
NA	TRBJ1-4	many	TRBV7-8	TGTGCCACCTCACGGGACAATGAGAGGGAAAAACTGTTTTTT	CATSRDNEREKLFF
NA	TRBJ1-1	many	TRBV28	TGTGCCAGCAGTTCCAGCGGGGACCCGAACACTGAAGCTTTCTTT	CASSSSGDPNTEAFF
TRBD1	TRBJ1-1	NA	TRBV12-3/TRBV12-4	TGTGCCAGCATAATCAGGGGGCTGTGGACTGAAGCTTTCTTT	CASIIRGLWTEAFF
TRBD2	TRBJ2-1	NA	TRBV6-2/TRBV6-3	TGTGCCAGCAGTTATCAAGCGGGAGGGTCGGATGAGCAGTTCTTC	CASSYQAGGSDEQFF
NA	TRBJ1-1	NA	TRBV20-1	TGCAGTGCTAGCCGTGGAAAAGAAACTGAAGCTTTCTTT	CSASRGKETEAFF
NA	TRBJ1-1	few	TRBV11-2	TGTGCCAGCAGCTCCGCCCGCGGAGCTTTCTTT	CASSSARGAFF
TRBD1	TRBJ2-5	many	TRBV7-2	TGTGCCAGCAGCTTATGGACAGGGCAAGAGATCCAGTACTTC	CASSLWTGQEIQYF
NA	TRBJ2-5	few	TRBV11-3	TGTGCCAGCAGCTTAAGGTCTCCCGGTTTGGAGACCCAGTACTTC	CASSLRSPGLETQYF
NA	TRBJ2-2	NA	TRBV6-2/TRBV6-3	TGTGCCAGCAGTTACGTCGTCAGGGGCACCGGGGAGCTGTTTTTT	CASSYVVRGTGELFF
NA	TRBJ2-3	few	TRBV5-6	TGTGCCAGCAGCTTGGACAGAGTAATAGATACGCAGTATTTT	CASSLDRVIDTQYF
TRBD2	TRBJ2-3	once	TRBV29-1	TGCAGCGTTGAAGATCGGGGGCGGGGGGGAGGCGGCACAGACACGCAGTATTTT	CSVEDRGRGGGGTDTQYF
TRBD1	TRBJ2-2	few	TRBV12-3/TRBV12-4	TGTGCCAGCAGTTTAACCGGGACAGGCTGGCCCAACACCGGGGAGCTGTTTTTT	CASSLTGTGWPNTGELFF
TRBD1	TRBJ2-7	NA	TRBV27	TGTGCCAGCAGTTTGGGGACAGGGAGGTCGTACGAGCAGTACTTC	CASSLGTGRSYEQYF
NA	TRBJ2-3	many	TRBV7-6	TGTGCCAGCAGCTCTCGTGTCGAGGGAGATACGCAGTATTTT	CASSSRVEGDTQYF
TRBD1	TRBJ1-2	NA	TRBV6-6	TGTGCCAGCAGTGCAACGACAGGGCCCAACTATGGCTACACCTTC	CASSATTGPNYGYTF
NA	TRBJ2-1	many	TRBV7-2	TGTGCCAGCAGAGGGGAGAGCTCCTACAATGAGCAGTTCTTC	CASRGESSYNEQFF
NA	TRBJ2-5	few	TRBV7-2	TGTGCCAGCAGCTTCAGTCGACACCGGGAGACCCAGTACTTC	CASSFSRHRETQYF
NA	TRBJ2-5	NA	TRBV5-1	TGCGCCAGCAGCTTGGCACTCACAGAGACCCAGTACTTC	CASSLALTETQYF
NA	TRBJ2-3	NA	TRBV20-1	TGCAGTGCTAGATGGGGCGAACCGCAGTATTTT	CSARWGEPQYF
NA	TRBJ2-1	many	TRBV7-2	TGTGCCAGCAGCTTAGCGGGAGGAAACAATGAGCAGTTCTTC	CASSLAGGNNEQFF
NA	TRBJ1-5	NA	TRBV6-5	TGTGCCAGCAGTTCGGCGGGGAAGTATCAGCCCCAGCATTTT	CASSSAGKYQPQHF
TRBD1	TRBJ2-3	NA	TRBV10-3	TGTGCCATCAGGTCGGGGGACAGGATCACAGATACGCAGTATTTT	CAIRSGDRITDTQYF
TRBD2	TRBJ2-3	NA	TRBV7-2	TGTGCCAGCAGCTTCCCGGGACTAGATGCCACAGATACGCAGTATTTT	CASSFPGLDATDTQYF
NA	TRBJ2-2	NA	TRBV28	TGTGCCAGCAGTTTGGGAGCCAGGGAGCTGTTTTTT	CASSLGARELFF
TRBD2	TRBJ2-1	NA	TRBV6-2/TRBV6-3	TGTGCCAGCAGTTTAGCGGGAGCTAGGATTGAGCAGTTCTTC	CASSLAGARIEQFF
NA	TRBJ2-5	NA	TRBV5-4	TGTGCCAGCAGCTTGGTGGGGGGCGCCGAAGAGACCCAGTACTTC	CASSLVGGAEETQYF
NA	TRBJ1-5	few	TRBV24-1	TGTGCCACCAGTGATTTGGGCGGCATCGATCCTCAGGCAAGCAATCAGCCCCAGCATTTT	CATSDLGGIDPQASNQPQHF
NA	TRBJ2-3	NA	TRBV6-2/TRBV6-3	TGTGCCAGCAGTTACCCTTCATCTTCGGGAGAGGGGAAAGATACGCAGTATTTT	CASSYPSSSGEGKDTQYF
NA	TRBJ1-5	many	TRBV20-1	TGCAGTGCTATAGTAGGGGACGGAGCCTATAGCAATCAGCCCCAGCATTTT	CSAIVGDGAYSNQPQHF
NA	TRBJ2-3	NA	TRBV12-3/TRBV12-4	TGTGCCAGCACTCGGGACCAACCAACAGATACGCAGTATTTT	CASTRDQPTDTQYF
NA	TRBJ2-1	NA	TRBV4-3	TGCGCCAGCAGCCAAGATTTCCTCGACTCCTACAATGAGCAGTTCTTC	CASSQDFLDSYNEQFF
NA	TRBJ2-5	few	TRBV7-2	TGTGCCAGCAGCTTAACCCCGAGTGGAAGGGGGGGAGAGACCCAGTACTTC	CASSLTPSGRGGETQYF
NA	TRBJ1-2	NA	TRBV19	TGTGCCAGTAACGATCCCGGGCCCCGGCTAGATGGCTACACCTTC	CASNDPGPRLDGYTF
NA	TRBJ1-2	NA	TRBV6-5	TGTGCCAGCAGTTATGGGGGCGTCTTTACGGGGGGGAACTATGGCTACACCTTC	CASSYGGVFTGGNYGYTF
NA	TRBJ1-6	NA	TRBV28	TGTGCCAGCAGTTTTGACGGGTATAATTCACCCCTCCACTTT	CASSFDGYNSPLHF
TRBD2	TRBJ2-1	NA	TRBV7-3	TGTGCCAGCAGCCAAGGTGGGGGCCTAGCGGGAGTCGGCAATGAGCAGTTCTTC	CASSQGGGLAGVGNEQFF
NA	TRBJ1-6	NA	TRBV12-3/TRBV12-4	TGTGCCAGCGGAGGTGAGGCGGGTAATTCACCCCTCCACTTT	CASGGEAGNSPLHF